The 2 T cell receptor beta chains reported below all come from one sample, sequenced in a study of T-cell memory formation after mild COVID-19. TCRdb redid the calling of the 5' RACE reads with MiXCR, one entry per CDR3 protein. The table lists hundreds of thousands of distinct CDR3 sequences, around 15% of them singletons. Sequencing was carried out using PBMCs or a T cell subset sorted from them (not recorded which). These receptors were taken from a man aged 18 to 30 who had mild COVID-19 (a few samples of this study predate the infection). Cell type and time point are not known.

The rearrangement links TRBV18 to TRBJ1-5; 7 nucleotides match TRBD1. The CDR3 totals 15 residues. J lost 3 bases, V lost 6 bases, and 8 bases had no gene match. Germline assignment: CDR1 KGHSH and CDR2 LQKENI. CDR3 region: CASSPTGVFNQPQHF. CDR3 nucleotide sequence: TGTGCCAGCTCTCCAACAGGGGTTTTCAATCAGCCCCAGCATTTT. The full variable domain, its missing parts supplied by reference TRBV18 and TRBJ1-5, is NAGVMQNPRHLVRRRGQEARLRCSPMKGHSHVYWYRQLPEEGLKFMVYLQKENIIDESGMPKERFSAEFPKEGPSILRIQQVVRGDSAAYFCASSPTGVFNQPQHFGDGTRLSIL.

CDR3 in amino acids: CASSPHGGGRPDTQYF. The DNA of the CDR3 is TGTGCCAGCAGTCCCCACGGAGGGGGGCGGCCAGATACGCAGTATTTT. The chain is built from TRBV12-3 or TRBV12-4 and TRBJ2-3, with D perhaps assigned TRBD1 or TRBD2 (6 bases each). The CDR3 is 16 amino acids. Trimming stripped 5 bases from V and 4 bases from J, with 19 bases between.